This TCR beta chain is drawn from a study of blood T cell repertoires in COVID-19. Study-level information: Spain, Italy and the United States supplied samples that represented acute and convalescent COVID-19.

The germline V gene has CDR1 SGDLS and CDR2 YYNGEE. Deletions cut 4 bases from V and 0 bases from J, with 15 bases between. The length of the CDR3 is 16 residues. Original processing methods: Reference gene primer amplification in the assay estimated nucleated cell counts. Here immunoSEQ multiplex PCR was the method, and the copy in TCRdb shows in-frame clones only, minus some. V and J calls and clone size are given by that table; D and trimming were obtained from the DNA. The data show hundreds of thousands of clones, 75% to 90% seen once. V gene TRBV9 combines with J gene TRBJ2-3; D perhaps matches TRBD2 (5 bases). The sequencing input was peripheral blood. The TCR originated in a woman in her 30s with acute or convalescent COVID-19. The CDR3 spells CASSSLADPSTDTQYF. CDR3 bases: TGTGCCAGCAGCTCCCTAGCAGACCCTAGCACAGATACGCAGTATTTT.